Listed below are T cell receptor beta chains from one sample, sequenced in a study of blood T cell repertoires in COVID-19. Libraries were prepared by immunoSEQ multiplex PCR; TCRdb keeps only in-frame clonotypes and omits some of them. This sample yields 360,000 or so clones, of which roughly 80% are seen a single time; 5% to 6% belongs to the top ten. Material: PBMCs or T cells enriched from blood (not recorded which). Source of these receptors: a woman aged 50 to 60 who had recovered from COVID-19. Both conserved end residues are part of each CDR3. D genes are given only for firm matches. Only some rows state a clone size, as once, few, many or a class for expanded clones.

CDR3aa	CDR3nt	j_gene	abundance	d_gene	v_gene
CASRVTENTEAFF	TGTGCCAGCAGGGTTACAGAGAACACTGAAGCTTTCTTT	TRBJ1-1	.	.	TRBV11-2
CASSIDPGGASGRVVTGELFF	TGTGCCAGTAGTATAGATCCGGGCGGAGCTAGCGGGAGGGTCGTCACCGGGGAGCTGTTTTTT	TRBJ2-2	.	TRBD2	TRBV19
CASKRTGSEAFF	TGTGCCAGCAAAAGAACAGGGTCTGAAGCTTTCTTT	TRBJ1-1	.	.	TRBV4-2
CASKEGGTDTQYF	TGTGCCAGCAAGGAGGGCGGCACAGATACGCAGTATTTT	TRBJ2-3	.	.	TRBV2
CVSSPLAGGRFTDTQYF	TGTGTCAGCAGTCCTCTAGCGGGGGGGCGGTTTACAGATACGCAGTATTTT	TRBJ2-3	.	TRBD2	TRBV6-6
CASSLRRENTEAFF	TGTGCCAGCAGCTTACGGCGGGAGAACACTGAAGCTTTCTTT	TRBJ1-1	.	.	TRBV7-2
CAWSVARGADTQYF	TGTGCCTGGAGTGTAGCCAGGGGTGCAGATACGCAGTATTTT	TRBJ2-3	.	.	TRBV30
CASSEVKGHSPLHF	TGCGCCAGCAGTGAGGTGAAGGGGCATTCACCCCTCCACTTT	TRBJ1-6	few	.	TRBV10-2
CASSRGGAGAHEQFF	TGTGCCAGCAGCCGGGGCGGAGCGGGAGCACATGAGCAGTTCTTC	TRBJ2-1	.	TRBD2	TRBV3-1/TRBV3-2
CAWSVQNWSEAFF	TGTGCCTGGAGTGTACAGAACTGGTCTGAAGCTTTCTTT	TRBJ1-1	few	.	TRBV30
CASSWTGSLDSPLHF	TGTGCCAGCAGCTGGACAGGGTCCTTAGATTCACCCCTCCACTTT	TRBJ1-6	.	TRBD1	TRBV7-9
CASSELQGDGSPLHF	TGTGCCAGCAGTGAACTACAGGGAGATGGTTCACCCCTCCACTTT	TRBJ1-6	.	.	TRBV2
CASSPPSGTDTQYF	TGTGCCAGCTCACCACCTAGCGGAACAGATACGCAGTATTTT	TRBJ2-3	.	.	TRBV18
CAWSKGGQGGNTIYF	TGTGCCTGGAGTAAGGGAGGACAGGGAGGAAACACCATATATTTT	TRBJ1-3	.	TRBD1	TRBV30
CASSQAGDRAHGYTF	TGTGCCAGCAGCCAAGCGGGAGACCGGGCTCATGGCTACACCTTC	TRBJ1-2	.	.	TRBV14
CASSKECQGDETQYF	TGTGCCAGCAGCAAAGAATGTCAGGGGGACGAGACCCAGTACTTC	TRBJ2-5	once	.	TRBV21-1
CASSFIYRDNKDGYTF	TGTGCCAGCAGTTTTATTTACAGGGATAATAAAGATGGCTACACCTTC	TRBJ1-2	.	.	TRBV28
CASSRNGLAGIDEQFF	TGTGCCAGCAGCCGAAACGGACTAGCGGGAATCGATGAGCAGTTCTTC	TRBJ2-1	.	TRBD2	TRBV6-6
CASSLVASLNTEAFF	TGTGCCAGCAGCTTAGTTGCGTCCCTGAACACTGAAGCTTTCTTT	TRBJ1-1	.	.	TRBV7-9
CASRGDYNEQFF	TGTGCCAGCAGGGGAGACTACAATGAGCAGTTCTTC	TRBJ2-1	.	.	TRBV25-1
CAILSGPASNEQYF	TGTGCCATCCTCTCAGGGCCAGCCTCTAACGAGCAGTACTTC	TRBJ2-7	.	.	TRBV10-3
CASSISMTGWGEKLFF	TGTGCCAGTAGTATATCGATGACAGGGTGGGGTGAAAAACTGTTTTTT	TRBJ1-4	.	TRBD1	TRBV19
CAIKPGVGPVNEQFF	TGTGCCATTAAGCCGGGAGTAGGGCCGGTCAATGAGCAGTTCTTC	TRBJ2-1	.	.	TRBV10-3